Listed below are T cell receptor beta chains from one sample, sequenced in a study of blood T cell repertoires in COVID-19. TCRdb keeps only in-frame clones here, not all; method: immunoSEQ multiplex PCR. The table has almost 400,000 clones, around nine tenths seen once. Sequences were obtained from PBMCs or T cells enriched from blood (not recorded which). These receptors all stem from a woman aged 25 to 39 with acute COVID-19. Each CDR3 is given with its conserved first and last residue. Each record gives: D gene, clone size, J gene, CDR3 length, V gene, CDR3 protein, CDR3 DNA. The D gene is left open where the match is weak. A clone size is listed for some rows: how often the clone was seen (once, few, many), or a class if it is expanded.

d_gene: TRBD2
abundance: NA
j_gene: TRBJ2-2
len: 15
v_gene: TRBV9
CDR3aa: CASSQGTSRAGELFF
CDR3nt: TGTGCCAGCAGCCAGGGGACTAGCAGGGCCGGGGAGCTGTTTTTT

d_gene: TRBD2
abundance: once
j_gene: TRBJ2-7
len: 16
v_gene: TRBV2
CDR3aa: CASRFNLAGGLYEQYF
CDR3nt: TGTGCCAGCCGTTTCAACCTAGCGGGGGGCCTCTACGAGCAGTACTTC

d_gene: NA
abundance: NA
j_gene: TRBJ2-2
len: 14
v_gene: TRBV24-1
CDR3aa: CATSGQVHTGELFF
CDR3nt: TGTGCCACCAGTGGCCAGGTCCACACCGGGGAGCTGTTTTTT

d_gene: TRBD2
abundance: NA
j_gene: TRBJ2-3
len: 18
v_gene: TRBV24-1
CDR3aa: CATSDLGTSGGAQDTQYF
CDR3nt: TGTGCCACCAGTGATTTGGGTACTAGCGGGGGGGCGCAAGATACGCAGTATTTT

d_gene: NA
abundance: NA
j_gene: TRBJ1-4
len: 15
v_gene: TRBV7-9
CDR3aa: CASSLISTLNEKLFF
CDR3nt: TGTGCCAGCAGCTTAATTTCTACTCTTAATGAAAAACTGTTTTTT

d_gene: TRBD2
abundance: NA
j_gene: TRBJ2-7
len: 15
v_gene: TRBV5-4
CDR3aa: CASSLPPGLAFEQYF
CDR3nt: TGTGCCAGCAGCTTGCCGCCCGGACTAGCGTTCGAGCAGTACTTC

d_gene: NA
abundance: NA
j_gene: TRBJ1-1
len: 14
v_gene: TRBV7-9
CDR3aa: CASSPGGPNTEAFF
CDR3nt: TGTGCCAGCAGCCCGGGCGGGCCGAACACTGAAGCTTTCTTT

d_gene: NA
abundance: NA
j_gene: TRBJ1-1
len: 14
v_gene: TRBV18
CDR3aa: CASSPGRSNTEAFF
CDR3nt: TGTGCCAGCTCACCGGGGAGGAGCAACACTGAAGCTTTCTTT

d_gene: NA
abundance: NA
j_gene: TRBJ1-6
len: 17
v_gene: TRBV9
CDR3aa: CASRRTDSSSYNSPLHF
CDR3nt: TGTGCCAGCAGGCGGACAGACTCGAGCTCCTATAATTCACCCCTCCACTTT

d_gene: NA
abundance: NA
j_gene: TRBJ1-4
len: 13
v_gene: TRBV18
CDR3aa: CASSPGRGEKLFF
CDR3nt: TGTGCCAGCTCACCAGGCAGGGGTGAAAAACTGTTTTTT

d_gene: NA
abundance: few
j_gene: TRBJ2-1
len: 17
v_gene: TRBV5-8
CDR3aa: CASSLGRRSLSYNEQFF
CDR3nt: TGTGCCAGCAGCTTGGGGCGGCGATCCCTCTCCTACAATGAGCAGTTCTTC

d_gene: TRBD2
abundance: NA
j_gene: TRBJ2-5
len: 17
v_gene: TRBV30
CDR3aa: CASRAGLAGGPGETQYF
CDR3nt: TGTGCCTCCCGCGCGGGACTAGCGGGGGGGCCCGGGGAGACCCAGTACTTC

d_gene: NA
abundance: NA
j_gene: TRBJ2-7
len: 15
v_gene: TRBV19
CDR3aa: CASSITGSFTYEQYF
CDR3nt: TGTGCCAGTAGTATTACAGGGTCTTTTACCTACGAGCAGTACTTC

d_gene: TRBD2
abundance: NA
j_gene: TRBJ2-3
len: 15
v_gene: TRBV5-1
CDR3aa: CASSLSGGAPDTQYF
CDR3nt: TGCGCCAGCAGCTTGAGCGGGGGGGCCCCAGATACGCAGTATTTT

d_gene: TRBD1
abundance: NA
j_gene: TRBJ1-5
len: 19
v_gene: TRBV19
CDR3aa: CASSPHRDRGQRRNQPQHF
CDR3nt: TGTGCCAGTAGTCCTCACCGGGACAGGGGGCAGAGGCGCAATCAGCCCCAGCATTTT

d_gene: TRBD2
abundance: NA
j_gene: TRBJ2-3
len: 18
v_gene: TRBV7-9
CDR3aa: CASSLGLAGTLRTDTQYF
CDR3nt: TGTGCCAGCAGCCTAGGGCTAGCGGGGACTTTACGCACAGATACGCAGTATTTT

d_gene: NA
abundance: NA
j_gene: TRBJ1-3
len: 11
v_gene: TRBV25-1
CDR3aa: CAPGVGDTIYF
CDR3nt: TGTGCCCCGGGGGTGGGGGACACCATATATTTT

d_gene: NA
abundance: NA
j_gene: TRBJ2-7
len: 11
v_gene: TRBV2
CDR3aa: CASSPSYEQYF
CDR3nt: TGTGCCAGCAGCCCGAGCTACGAGCAGTACTTC

d_gene: TRBD2
abundance: NA
j_gene: TRBJ2-7
len: 15
v_gene: TRBV5-1
CDR3aa: CASSLVAGGTYEQYF
CDR3nt: TGCGCCAGCAGCTTGGTAGCGGGGGGGACCTACGAGCAGTACTTC

d_gene: NA
abundance: NA
j_gene: TRBJ2-3
len: 14
v_gene: TRBV4-3
CDR3aa: CASSQDLTLDTQYF
CDR3nt: TGCGCCAGCAGCCAAGATCTAACTCTCGATACGCAGTATTTT

d_gene: NA
abundance: NA
j_gene: TRBJ2-5
len: 14
v_gene: TRBV19
CDR3aa: CASSRFSGQETQYF
CDR3nt: TGTGCCAGTAGTAGATTTAGCGGCCAAGAGACCCAGTACTTC

d_gene: NA
abundance: NA
j_gene: TRBJ2-6
len: 14
v_gene: TRBV24-1
CDR3aa: CATSERAGANVLTF
CDR3nt: TGTGCCACCAGTGAACGAGCTGGGGCCAACGTCCTGACTTTC

d_gene: NA
abundance: NA
j_gene: TRBJ2-1
len: 13
v_gene: TRBV9
CDR3aa: CASSPRMRNEQFF
CDR3nt: TGTGCCAGCAGCCCGCGGATGCGGAATGAGCAGTTCTTC

d_gene: NA
abundance: once
j_gene: TRBJ1-3
len: 17
v_gene: TRBV3-1/TRBV3-2
CDR3aa: CASSQRRGGAYGNTIYF
CDR3nt: TGTGCCAGCAGCCAAAGACGCGGGGGGGCTTATGGAAACACCATATATTTT

d_gene: NA
abundance: NA
j_gene: TRBJ1-3
len: 14
v_gene: TRBV5-1
CDR3aa: CASSLGGSGNTIYF
CDR3nt: TGCGCCAGCAGCTTGGGAGGCTCTGGAAACACCATATATTTT

d_gene: TRBD1
abundance: once
j_gene: TRBJ2-7
len: 14
v_gene: TRBV25-1
CDR3aa: CASSGPTGAYEQYF
CDR3nt: TGTGCCAGCAGTGGGCCGACAGGGGCATACGAGCAGTACTTC

d_gene: TRBD1
abundance: NA
j_gene: TRBJ1-1
len: 14
v_gene: TRBV30
CDR3aa: CAWRTGQGSTEAFF
CDR3nt: TGTGCCTGGAGAACGGGACAGGGTAGCACTGAAGCTTTCTTT

d_gene: NA
abundance: NA
j_gene: TRBJ1-5
len: 14
v_gene: TRBV28
CDR3aa: CASSFLRSNQPQHF
CDR3nt: TGTGCCAGCAGTTTTCTGAGAAGCAATCAGCCCCAGCATTTT

d_gene: NA
abundance: NA
j_gene: TRBJ1-2
len: 14
v_gene: TRBV6-1
CDR3aa: CASSEERGGYGYTF
CDR3nt: TGTGCCAGCAGTGAAGAAAGGGGCGGCTATGGCTACACCTTC

d_gene: NA
abundance: NA
j_gene: TRBJ1-1
len: 15
v_gene: TRBV3-1/TRBV3-2
CDR3aa: CASSQGRGGGTEAFF
CDR3nt: TGTGCCAGCAGCCAAGGTAGGGGAGGTGGTACTGAAGCTTTCTTT

d_gene: NA
abundance: NA
j_gene: TRBJ1-3
len: 14
v_gene: TRBV5-1
CDR3aa: CASSFRGYGNTIYF
CDR3nt: TGCGCCAGCAGCTTCAGAGGGTACGGAAACACCATATATTTT

d_gene: TRBD2
abundance: NA
j_gene: TRBJ2-1
len: 16
v_gene: TRBV6-2/TRBV6-3
CDR3aa: CASSSRLAGTYNEQFF
CDR3nt: TGTGCCAGCAGTTCCCGCCTAGCGGGGACCTACAATGAGCAGTTCTTC

d_gene: NA
abundance: NA
j_gene: TRBJ1-1
len: 13
v_gene: TRBV9
CDR3aa: CASSVSMSTEAFF
CDR3nt: TGTGCCAGCAGCGTTTCTATGAGTACTGAAGCTTTCTTT